This T cell receptor (beta chain) is drawn from a study of cytomegalovirus exposure and HLA in healthy donors. Study observations and caveats: Clusters of TCRs from the first cohort tended to co-occur in the 110 or so validation repertoires (as a later analysis found). Reports described diagnosis of cytomegalovirus status by the classifier as highly specific and sensitive. Cytomegalovirus-associated TCR beta chains were listed, numbering under 200.

CDR3 length equals 16 residues. With 1 base clipped from V and 5 bases from J, the junction kept 5 bases outside the gene matches. Looked up from germline, CDR1 is MDHEN and CDR2 is SYDVKM. Generated by immunoSEQ multiplex PCR, the TCRdb table keeps only in-frame clones and is missing some. This table holds roughly 140,000 clones, approximately 90% found once. On this clone: The antigen is not known.

Sequencing input: PBMCs. This TCR was sampled from a young man in good health and CMV-seronegative. V gene TRBV28 combines with J gene TRBJ2-3; 11 bases are shared with TRBD1. CDR3 sequence: CASSLFTDRGLDTQYF. The CDR3 nucleotides are TGTGCCAGCAGTTTATTTACGGACAGGGGGCTAGATACGCAGTATTTT.